The sample holds many counts of the clone carrying this T cell receptor (beta chain). As yet, its antigen is unknown. The CDR3 length is 13 residues. Between the trimmed V and J ends, which lost 7 bases and 4 bases, there was a span of 11 bases. Germline V gives CDR1 LNHDA, CDR2 SQIVND (reference sequence). Together with thyroid ultrasound, orbital computed tomography, serum thyroxine and TRAb, clinical symptoms were used for diagnoses. This entry belongs to a study of T cells in Graves' hyperthyroidism and ophthalmopathy. Findings and caveats of the study: Ophthalmopathy and stable hyperthyroidism were separated by a 13 V-J model. The model predicted ophthalmopathy a median around six months before onset. Most clonotypes expanded in thyroid above 0.001 were likewise present in blood.

Amplified TCR beta CDR3 regions derived from RNA transcripts. The HTBI primer set was used in a first-round RT-PCR of the TCR CDR3. TCRdb ran MiXCR on the multiplex PCR reads and lists one entry per CDR3 protein. The sample lists around 600,000 distinct CDR3 sequences, just under 45% occurring once. The sequencing input was peripheral blood or thyroid tissue (not recorded which). This clonotype originated in an adult man with Graves' disease, either hyperthyroidism or ophthalmopathy (not recorded which). The J gene is TRBJ1-5, the V gene TRBV19; D is unresolved. The CDR3 DNA reads TGTGCCAGTACCTATGGGCAGAATCAGCCCCAGCATTTT. Its translation is CASTYGQNQPQHF.